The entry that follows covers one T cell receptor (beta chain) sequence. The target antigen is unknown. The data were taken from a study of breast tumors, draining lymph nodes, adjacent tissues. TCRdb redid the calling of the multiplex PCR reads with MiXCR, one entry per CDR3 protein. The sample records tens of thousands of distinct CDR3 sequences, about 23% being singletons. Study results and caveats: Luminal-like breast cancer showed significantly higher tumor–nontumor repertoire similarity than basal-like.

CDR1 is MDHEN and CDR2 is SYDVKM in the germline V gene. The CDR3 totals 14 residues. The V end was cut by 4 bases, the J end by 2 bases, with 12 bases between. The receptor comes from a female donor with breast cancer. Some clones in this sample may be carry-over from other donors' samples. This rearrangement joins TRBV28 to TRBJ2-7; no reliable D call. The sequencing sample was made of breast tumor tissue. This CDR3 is CASSYSSGTYEQYF. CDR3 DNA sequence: TGTGCCAGCAGTTACTCGAGTGGGACCTACGAGCAGTACTTC.